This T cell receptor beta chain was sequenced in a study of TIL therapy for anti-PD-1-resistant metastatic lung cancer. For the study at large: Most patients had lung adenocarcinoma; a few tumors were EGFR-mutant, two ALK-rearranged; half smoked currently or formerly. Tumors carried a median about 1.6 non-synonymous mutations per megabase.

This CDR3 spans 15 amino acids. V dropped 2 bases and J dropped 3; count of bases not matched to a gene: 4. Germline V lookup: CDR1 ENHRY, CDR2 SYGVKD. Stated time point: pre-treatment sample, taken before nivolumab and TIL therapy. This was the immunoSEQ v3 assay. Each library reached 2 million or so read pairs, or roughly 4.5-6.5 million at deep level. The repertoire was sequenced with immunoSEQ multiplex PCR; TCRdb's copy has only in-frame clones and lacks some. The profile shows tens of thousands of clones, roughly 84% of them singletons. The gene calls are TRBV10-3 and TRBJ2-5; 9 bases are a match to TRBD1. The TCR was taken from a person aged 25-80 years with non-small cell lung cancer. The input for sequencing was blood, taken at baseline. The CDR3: CAISEKGQGKETQYF. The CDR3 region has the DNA TGTGCCATCAGTGAGAAGGGACAGGGTAAAGAGACCCAGTACTTC.